Below are 24 T cell receptor beta chains sequenced from a single sample in a study of graft-versus-host responses after intestinal transplantation. Clones were read by immunoSEQ multiplex PCR, and TCRdb kept only the in-frame ones, dropping some. The sample shows several thousand clones, more than 65% of them seen only once. To release intraepithelial and lamina propria lymphocytes, the graft tissue was processed. This specimen consisted of ileum tissue, obtained around eight months after intestinal transplantation. Receptors originate from a human patient who received an intestinal transplant, so some T cells may come from the graft donor.

The J gene is TRBJ2-6, the V gene TRBV5-1; weak D call: TRBD2 (6 bases). Trimming stripped 1 base from V and 0 bases from J, with 11 bases between. This CDR3 is built from 17 residues. Germline CDR1 SGHRS, CDR2 YFSETQ. CDR3 in amino acids: CASSLTAGSSGANVLTF. The CDR3 coding sequence is TGCGCCAGCAGCTTGACGGCGGGATCCTCTGGGGCCAACGTCCTGACTTTC.

This clone was counted a few times. The chain has TRBV29-1 and TRBJ2-1; TRBD2 matches at 11 bases. Germline loops: CDR1 SQVTM, CDR2 ANQGSEA. The V segment lost 2 bases and the J segment 3 bases; nucleotides outside the gene matches: 3. CDR3 size: 15 residues. The CDR3, as DNA: TGCAGCGTTGAACGGGGGACTAGCGGCTACAATGAGCAGTTCTTC. Translation: CSVERGTSGYNEQFF.

The V and J genes are TRBV4-1 and TRBJ2-3; D is possibly TRBD1 (5 bases). The CDR3 consists of 14 residues. CDR1 is MGHRA and CDR2 is YSYEKL in the germline V gene. V was clipped by 4 bases and J by 2 bases, with 10 bases between them. The CDR3 DNA follows: TGCGCCAGCAGCCCACGACAGTACACAGATACGCAGTATTTT. Amino acids: CASSPRQYTDTQYF.

This clone was counted only a few times. The chain joins TRBV7-3 to TRBJ2-1; 11 bases are shared with TRBD2. The CDR3 sequence is 13 residues long. Germline lookup yields CDR1 SGHTA and CDR2 FQGTGA. V lost 4 bases, J lost 12 bases, and 5 bases stayed unmatched. CDR3 amino acids: CASSSSLAGGQFF. In DNA form, the CDR3 reads TGTGCCAGCAGCTCCTCTCTAGCGGGGGGGCAGTTCTTC.

The chain has TRBV10-3 and TRBJ2-7, with TRBD2 matching over 8 bases. Trimming took 9 bases from V and 4 from J; bases not matched to a gene: 11. In germline, CDR1 is ENHRY, CDR2 SYGVKD. This CDR3 region has 14 residues. This CDR3 reads CAIAGEVFLYEQYF. CDR3 sequence (DNA): TGTGCCATAGCGGGAGAGGTATTTCTATACGAGCAGTACTTC.

The chain carries TRBV19 and TRBJ1-2; D perhaps matches TRBD1 (6 bases). V was clipped by 8 bases and J by 7 bases, with 20 bases between them. CDR1 and CDR2 (germline): LNHDA, SQIVND (reference sequence). The CDR3 spans 14 residues. The CDR3 spells CASLRTAEIGGYTF. CDR3 bases: TGTGCCAGTCTTAGGACAGCGGAAATTGGTGGCTACACCTTC.

This chain links TRBV6-5 with TRBJ2-2; D may be TRBD1 (6 bases). The CDR3 runs 15 residues. V lost 7 bases, J lost 0 bases, and 12 bases lay in between. Germline assignment: CDR1 MNHEY and CDR2 SVGAGI. DNA of the CDR3: TGTGCCAGCACCCTAGGGACACCGAACACCGGGGAGCTGTTTTTT. Amino acid sequence: CASTLGTPNTGELFF.

V is TRBV28 and J is TRBJ1-2, with a possible D match to TRBD1 (6 bases). The germline V and J ends were trimmed by 3 bases and 8 bases, with 13 bases remaining between them. The germline CDR1 and CDR2 sequences are MDHEN and SYDVKM. This CDR3 contains 13 residues. CDR3 DNA: TGTGCCAGCAGTTTTACAGGGAAAGGGGGCTACACCTTC. Amino acid sequence: CASSFTGKGGYTF.

The genes are TRBV28 and TRBJ2-7; weak D call: TRBD1 (6 bases). This CDR3 contains 15 residues. The germline gives CDR1 MDHEN, CDR2 SYDVKM. The V end lost 5 bases, the J end lost 0 bases, and 14 bases lay between the germline ends. The CDR3 DNA sequence: TGTGCCAGCAGTCCGTACAGGGTACGCTCCTACGAGCAGTACGTC. It encodes CASSPYRVRSYEQYV.

This rearrangement joins TRBV28 to TRBJ2-2; no firm D call. Trimming stripped 4 bases from V and 0 bases from J, with 3 bases between. The germline V gene has CDR1 MDHEN and CDR2 SYDVKM. CDR3 length: 13 amino acids. The CDR3 reads CASSSPNTGELFF. Written as DNA, the CDR3 is TGTGCCAGCAGTTCACCGAACACCGGGGAGCTGTTTTTT.

This sequence joins TRBV4-2 and TRBJ1-2; D is possibly TRBD1 (5 bases). This CDR3 is 15 amino acids long. The germline V gene encodes CDR1 LGHNA and CDR2 YNFKEQ. V was clipped by 0 bases and J by 3 bases, with 11 bases between them. As DNA, the CDR3 is TGTGCCAGCAGCCAAGATCTACTAGGGGACTATGGCTACACCTTC. Translation gives CASSQDLLGDYGYTF.

V gene TRBV28 combines with J gene TRBJ2-3; 13 bases are shared with TRBD2. The CDR3 has 19 residues. Per the germline V gene, CDR1 is MDHEN and CDR2 is SYDVKM. The ends lost 4 bases at V and 3 bases at J; junction bases unmatched: 13. The CDR3 loop is CASSSQYTSGGAKTDTQYF. CDR3 in DNA: TGTGCCAGCAGTTCCCAGTATACTAGCGGGGGGGCCAAGACAGATACGCAGTATTTT.

V usage is TRBV7-9 and J usage is TRBJ1-1; D is undetermined. V shed 3 bases and J shed 8 bases, with 16 bases lying between them. This CDR3 has 14 amino acids. Per the germline V gene, CDR1 is SEHNR and CDR2 is FQNEAQ (reference sequence). CDR3 DNA: TGTGCCAGCAGCTTTTTATGGACGGGGAGAGAAGCTTTCTTT. As protein: CASSFLWTGREAFF. Looking up the rest from reference TRBV7-9 and TRBJ1-1 gives the full variable domain: DTGVSQNPRHKITKRGQNVTFRCDPISEHNRLYWYRQTLGQGPEFLTYFQNEAQLEKSRLLSDRFSAERPKGSFSTLEIQRTEQGDSAMYLCASSFLWTGREAFFGQGTRLTVV.

The chain has TRBV6-9 and TRBJ2-5, with D possibly TRBD1 on 5 matching bases. The CDR3 totals 13 residues. Germline lookup yields CDR1 MNHGY and CDR2 SVAAGI. Trimming left V 5 bases short and J 5 bases short, with 12 bases between. The chain's CDR3 is CASSEDNSETQYF. Written as DNA, the CDR3 is TGTGCCAGCAGTGAGGACAATAGCGAGACCCAGTACTTC.

This chain connects TRBV13 to TRBJ2-3, with D tentatively TRBD1 (5 bases). There are 14 residues in the CDR3. The germline V gene encodes CDR1 PRHDT and CDR2 FYEKMQ (reference sequence). Trimming stripped 2 bases from V and 1 base from J, with 7 bases between. This chain's CDR3 is CASSLSRGTDTQYF. Written as DNA, the CDR3 is TGTGCCAGCAGCTTATCCAGGGGCACAGATACGCAGTATTTT.

As concerns this clone: At one boundary the junction diverges from the germline segment, which might be a read error. The rearrangement links TRBV29-1 to TRBJ2-3; TRBD2 matches 9 bases. This CDR3 contains 12 residues. Looked up from germline, CDR1 is SQVTM and CDR2 is ANQGSEA. CDR3 sequence (DNA): TGCAGCGTTGTGGCTAGCGGGGTCCTCCAGGATTTT. This translates into CSVVASGVLQDF.

The chain has TRBV15 and TRBJ2-1; 12 bases are shared with TRBD2. J was trimmed by 10 bases and V by 0 bases; bases with no gene match: 7. CDR1 and CDR2 from the germline V gene are LNHNV and YYDKDF (reference sequence). This CDR3 has 16 residues. The CDR3 nucleotides read TGTGCCACCAGCAGAGATAGACTAGCGGGGGCCAGCGAGCAGTTCTTC. It codes for CATSRDRLAGASEQFF.

This clone has a handful of counts. J is TRBJ2-1 and V is TRBV5-4; 8 bases line up with TRBD2. This CDR3 has 16 residues. From germline, CDR1 is SGHNT and CDR2 YYREEE (reference sequence). With 2 bases clipped from V and 5 bases from J, the junction kept 9 bases outside the gene matches. The CDR3 spells CASSLDAGGENNEQFF. The CDR3 DNA is TGTGCCAGCAGCTTAGATGCCGGGGGGGAGAACAATGAGCAGTTCTTC.

This clone was found a few times. CDR3 residues: CSVPGQSNYGYTF. CDR3 nucleotide sequence: TGCAGCGTACCGGGACAGTCTAACTATGGCTACACCTTC. This chain connects TRBV29-1 to TRBJ1-2; 7 nucleotides line up with TRBD1. This CDR3 has 13 amino acids. Trimming took 6 bases from V and 0 from J; bases not matched to a gene: 4. Germline V gene sequence: CDR1 SQVTM, CDR2 ANQGSEA. The full variable domain, with the rest looked up from reference TRBV29-1 and TRBJ1-2, is SAVISQKPSRDICQRGTSLTIQCQVDSQVTMMFWYRQQPGQSLTLIATANQGSEATYESGFVIDKFPISRPNLTFSTLTVSNMSPEDSSIYLCSVPGQSNYGYTFGSGTRLTVV.

The chain combines TRBV28 with TRBJ2-7, with 10 bases matching TRBD1. The CDR3 has 15 amino acids. Germline lookup yields CDR1 MDHEN and CDR2 SYDVKM. V shed 2 bases, J shed 5 bases, and the junction held 6 bases outside the gene matches. The CDR3, as DNA: TGTGCCAGCAGTTTAAGGGGACAGGGGCTCGACGAGCAGTACTTC. Its translation is CASSLRGQGLDEQYF.

The J gene is TRBJ2-3, the V gene TRBV4-1; 9 nucleotides align to TRBD2. CDR1 and CDR2 from the germline V gene are MGHRA and YSYEKL. The trim removed 0 bases at V and 6 bases at J, leaving 10 bases unmatched. CDR3 length: 17 amino acids. The CDR3 bases are TGCGCCAGCAGCCAAGACTGGGCCCTAGCGGGGTCTGATACGCAGTATTTT. This encodes CASSQDWALAGSDTQYF.

The chain employs TRBV7-6 and TRBJ2-7, with D tentatively TRBD1 (6 bases). This CDR3 contains 13 residues. The V end was cut by 3 bases, the J end by 0 bases, with 6 bases between. Germline loops: CDR1 SGHVS, CDR2 FNYEAQ. DNA for the CDR3: TGTGCCAGCAGCTTGGACAGCTCCTACGAGCAGTACGTC. Its protein is CASSLDSSYEQYV.

The chain couples TRBV28 to TRBJ2-5; D ambiguous. CDR3 length equals 14 residues. V dropped 6 bases and J dropped 5 bases, with 16 bases sitting between them. In germline, CDR1 is MDHEN, CDR2 SYDVKM. The CDR3: CASSVGTSVETQYF. CDR3 DNA: TGTGCCAGCAGCGTGGGTACCTCCGTCGAGACCCAGTACTTC.

The genes are TRBV11-2 and TRBJ2-3, with D possibly being TRBD2 (6 bases). The germline V gene encodes CDR1 SGHAT and CDR2 FQNNGV. Trimming left V 6 bases short and J 4 bases short, with 20 bases between. CDR3 length equals 16 residues. DNA of the CDR3: TGTGCCAGCAGTAAGGGACTTTTAGGGATCGCAGATACGCAGTATTTT. As protein: CASSKGLLGIADTQYF.